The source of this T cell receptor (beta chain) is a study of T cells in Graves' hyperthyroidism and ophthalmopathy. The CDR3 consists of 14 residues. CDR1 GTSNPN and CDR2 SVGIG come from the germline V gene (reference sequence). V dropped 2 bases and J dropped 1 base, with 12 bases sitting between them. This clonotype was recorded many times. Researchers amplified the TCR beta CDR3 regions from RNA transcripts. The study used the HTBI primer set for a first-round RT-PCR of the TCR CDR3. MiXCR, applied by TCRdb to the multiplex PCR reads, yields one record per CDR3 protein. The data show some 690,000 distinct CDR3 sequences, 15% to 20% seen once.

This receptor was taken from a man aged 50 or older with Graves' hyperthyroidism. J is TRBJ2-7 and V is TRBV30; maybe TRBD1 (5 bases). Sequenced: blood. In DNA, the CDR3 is TGTGCCTGGAGTTCGCAGGGCGCTTCCTACGAGCAGTACTTC. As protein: CAWSSQGASYEQYF.